The 31 T cell receptor beta chains listed next were all sequenced from one sample in a study of blood T cells in healthy people across ages. The use of a sample-barcoded 5' primer and a J-beta primer mix characterized a second PCR of roughly 6 to 12 cycles. A single record per CDR3 protein comes from TCRdb applying MiXCR to the 5' RACE reads. The sample has about 1.1 million distinct CDR3 sequences; 30% to 40% are singletons. The sequencing sample was made of blood. The receptor set was obtained from a man between 18 and 29 years old in good health.

The chain uses TRBV4-2 and TRBJ2-2; D possibly matches TRBD1 or TRBD2 (5 bases each). CDR3 length: 16 residues. Germline CDR1 LGHNA, CDR2 YNFKEQ. Trimming removed 4 bases at V and 4 bases at J, with 16 bases between. CDR3 loop: CASSLLRDLSTGELFF. The CDR3 DNA follows: TGTGCCAGCAGCCTCCTACGGGACCTGAGCACCGGGGAGCTGTTTTTT.

The chain links TRBV12-3 or TRBV12-4 to TRBJ2-4, with D possibly being TRBD1 or TRBD2 (5 bases each). Trimming cost V 3 bases and J 2 bases, with 8 bases left between them. The CDR3 contains 14 residues. The CDR3, as DNA: TGTGCCAGCAGTTTGGGGGAAACCAAAAACATTCAGTACTTC. This sequence encodes CASSLGETKNIQYF.

This clonotype was counted between two and nine times. The V and J genes are TRBV20-1 and TRBJ1-2; possibly TRBD1 for D (5 bases). V gave up 3 bases and J gave up 1 base, with 9 bases separating them. Per germline, CDR1 DFQATT and CDR2 SNEGSKA (reference sequence). The length of the CDR3 is 13 residues. The chain's CDR3 is CSASGGDNYGYTF. In nucleotides, the CDR3 is TGCAGTGCTAGCGGGGGAGATAACTATGGCTACACCTTC.

This rearrangement joins TRBV7-2 to TRBJ2-2; TRBD1 might be the D (6 bases). Germline values: CDR1 SGHTA, CDR2 FQGNSA. Trimming took 1 base from V and 4 from J, leaving 10 bases between them. The CDR3 totals 15 residues. This CDR3 reads CASSLGVRGTGELFF. The CDR3 bases are TGTGCCAGCAGCTTAGGGGTCAGGGGCACCGGGGAGCTGTTTTTT. Full variable domain (remainder filled in from reference TRBV7-2 and TRBJ2-2): GAGVSQSPSNKVTEKGKDVELRCDPISGHTALYWYRQSLGQGLEFLIYFQGNSAPDKSGLPSDRFSAERTGGSVSTLTIQRTQQEDSAVYLCASSLGVRGTGELFFGEGSRLTVL.

The chain links TRBV7-8 to TRBJ2-2; TRBD1 matches at 10 bases. The CDR3 is 17 amino acids. The J segment lost 2 bases and the V segment lost 8 bases, leaving 11 bases of the junction unmatched. Per germline, CDR1 SGHVS and CDR2 FQNEAQ. The CDR3 nucleotides are TGTGCCAGCGGATGGGACAGGGGTGGATTCAACACCGGGGAGCTGTTTTTT. Translated, it gives CASGWDRGGFNTGELFF. The whole variable domain, remainder taken from reference TRBV7-8 and TRBJ2-2, is GAGVSQSPRYKVAKRGQDVALRCDPISGHVSLFWYQQALGQGPEFLTYFQNEAQLDKSGLPSDRFFAERPEGSVSTLKIQRTQQEDSAVYLCASGWDRGGFNTGELFFGEGSRLTVL.

The chain is built from TRBV4-1 and TRBJ2-7; D remains ambiguous. CDR3 length: 13 residues. V was shortened by 1 base and J by 4 bases, with 8 bases between the two germline ends. Per germline, CDR1 MGHRA and CDR2 YSYEKL. CDR3 region: CASSQGSQYEQYF. The CDR3 coding sequence is TGCGCCAGCAGCCAAGGGAGCCAGTACGAGCAGTACTTC.

There are a few counts of this clonotype. The rearrangement uses TRBV20-1 and TRBJ1-4; no definite D call. This CDR3 is 12 amino acids long. Germline V gene data show CDR1 as DFQATT and CDR2 as SNEGSKA (reference sequence). V lost 4 bases and J lost 8, with 11 bases in between. CDR3 sequence: CSAMSSGEKLFF. Written as DNA, the CDR3 is TGCAGTGCTATGTCATCCGGCGAAAAACTGTTTTTT.

This clonotype was seen only a few times. V usage is TRBV7-9 and J usage is TRBJ2-2; 10 bases match TRBD1. Losses at the gene ends were 3 bases for V and 6 bases for J; bases not matched to a gene: 1. The CDR3 spans 14 residues. Looked up from germline, CDR1 is SEHNR and CDR2 is FQNEAQ (reference sequence). The CDR3 loop is CASSFGTGAGELFF. The CDR3 region has the DNA TGTGCCAGCAGCTTTGGGACAGGGGCCGGGGAGCTGTTTTTT.

V and J are TRBV5-1 and TRBJ1-2; possible D gene TRBD1, 6 bases. Trimming pared 0 bases from V and 7 bases from J, leaving 13 bases between. In germline, CDR1 is SGHRS, CDR2 YFSETQ. This CDR3 is 14 amino acids long. The CDR3 loop reads CASSLEGGSVGYTF. CDR3 nucleotides: TGCGCCAGCAGCTTGGAGGGGGGGTCGGTTGGCTACACCTTC.

The CDR3 DNA follows: TGTGCCAGCAGCGTGGGCAGGGGAAGGAACACCGGGGAGCTGTTTTTT. It is translated as CASSVGRGRNTGELFF. The V gene is TRBV9, the J gene TRBJ2-2; weak D call: TRBD1 (6 bases). Germline V gene sequence: CDR1 SGDLS, CDR2 YYNGEE. V gave up 2 bases and J gave up 1 base, with 12 bases separating them. The CDR3 extends over 16 amino acids.

To note about this clonotype: The junction and the germline gene differ at one end; a read error may be behind it. This chain links TRBV20-1 with TRBJ2-2; TRBD2 might be the D (6 bases). Germline CDR1 and CDR2: DFQATT and SNEGSKA (reference sequence). This CDR3 has 13 amino acids. The CDR3 DNA reads as TGCAGTGCTAGCCCCACATACACCGGGGGGCTGTTTTTT. Translating it yields CSASPTYTGGLFF.

V usage is TRBV6-2 or TRBV6-3 and J usage is TRBJ2-4; 9 nucleotides line up with TRBD1. The germline gives CDR1 MNHEY, CDR2 SVGEGT. Unmatched junction bases numbered 3, after V lost 6 bases and J lost 0 bases. CDR3 length: 15 amino acids. The CDR3 reads CASSHRGPAKNIQYF. The CDR3 DNA reads TGTGCCAGCAGCCACAGGGGGCCAGCCAAAAACATTCAGTACTTC.

The chain couples TRBV5-4 to TRBJ2-1; a possible D gene is TRBD1 (6 bases). Germline assignment: CDR1 SGHNT and CDR2 YYREEE (reference sequence). Trimming stripped 4 bases from V and 6 bases from J, with 14 bases between. The length of the CDR3 is 14 residues. The CDR3 is CASSRPTGPNEQFF. CDR3 nucleotides: TGTGCCAGCAGCCGACCGACAGGTCCCAATGAGCAGTTCTTC.

This clonotype showed up just a few times. The chain employs TRBV2 and TRBJ1-2; 7 nucleotides agree with TRBD1. The germline V gene encodes CDR1 SNHLY and CDR2 FYNNEI. After removal of 4 bases from V and 3 bases from J, the junction contained 11 bases not matched to a gene. This CDR3 has 16 amino acids. CDR3 DNA sequence: TGTGCCAGCAGTGTTGAGGTCGGGGGACAGCACTATGGCTACACCTTC. It specifies CASSVEVGGQHYGYTF.

In this sample, this clonotype turned up a few times. The V call is TRBV2, the J call TRBJ2-3, with TRBD2 matching 7 bases. Germline CDR1 is SNHLY and CDR2 is FYNNEI. V shed 2 bases and J 7 bases; nucleotides not matched to a gene: 9. The CDR3 totals 15 residues. CDR3 sequence: CASSELGGEGNTQYF. As DNA, the CDR3 is TGTGCCAGCAGTGAACTCGGAGGGGAGGGAAATACGCAGTATTTT.

This clonotype occurred a few times. The CDR3 loop reads CASSPAWNYGYTF. CDR3 nucleotides: TGTGCCAGCAGTCCAGCATGGAACTATGGCTACACCTTC. The chain couples TRBV6-5 to TRBJ1-2; D remains ambiguous. V dropped 5 bases and J dropped 2 bases, with 9 bases sitting between them. Looked up from germline, CDR1 is MNHEY and CDR2 is SVGAGI. The CDR3 sequence is 13 residues long.

J is TRBJ1-1 and V is TRBV5-1; no definite D call. The CDR3 runs to 15 residues. V lost 3 bases and J 0 bases, leaving 12 bases between the germline ends. The germline V gene encodes CDR1 SGHRS and CDR2 YFSETQ. The CDR3 region is CASSYTGILNTEAFF. CDR3 in DNA: TGCGCCAGCAGCTACACGGGAATATTGAACACTGAAGCTTTCTTT.

The rearrangement joins TRBV20-1 to TRBJ2-4; either TRBD1 or TRBD2 may fit D (5 bases each). The J call is in doubt because the DNA end fits TRBJ2-7 better. The CDR3 has 11 residues. Germline V gene data show CDR1 as DFQATT and CDR2 as SNEGSKA (reference sequence). CDR3 nucleotide sequence: TGCAGTGCCGCGAGGGGTGACGAGCAGTACTTC. Its protein product is CSAARGDEQYF.

This clonotype appeared a few times. The V and J genes are TRBV7-8 and TRBJ1-6; 7 nucleotides agree with TRBD1. Germline CDR1 and CDR2: SGHVS and FQNEAQ. The CDR3 totals 14 residues. The J segment lost 6 bases and the V segment lost 5 bases, leaving 4 bases of the junction unmatched. CDR3 sequence reads: CASSRTGANSPLHF. CDR3 coding DNA: TGTGCCAGCAGCCGAACAGGGGCTAATTCACCCCTCCACTTT.

The rearrangement links TRBV28 to TRBJ2-1; TRBD1 aligns across 7 bases. The J call may be incorrect, as the DNA end agrees better with TRBJ2-7. In germline, CDR1 is MDHEN, CDR2 SYDVKM. This CDR3 comprises 15 residues. The DNA of the CDR3 is TGTGCCAGCACCGACACCGGGACAGTATACAATGAGCAGTACTTC. As protein: CASTDTGTVYNEQYF.

The chain carries TRBV24-1 and TRBJ2-3; D may be TRBD1 (6 bases). CDR3 length: 16 residues. V was pared by 6 bases and J by 0 bases, with 15 bases between. Per germline, CDR1 KGHDR and CDR2 SFDVKD. CDR3 nucleotide sequence: TGTGCCACCAGTACTTTCGACAGGATTAGCACAGATACGCAGTATTTT. It translates to CATSTFDRISTDTQYF.

The CDR3 coding sequence is TGTGCCAGCAGCGGACCCGACAGGGTGGGGGAAAAACTGTTTTTT. It translates to CASSGPDRVGEKLFF. V and J are TRBV9 and TRBJ1-4; 7 positions agree with TRBD1. There are 15 residues in the CDR3. V lost 3 bases, J lost 8 bases, and 10 bases stayed unmatched. CDR1 and CDR2 (germline): SGDLS, YYNGEE.

The V and J genes are TRBV28 and TRBJ2-5, with 8 bases fitting TRBD1. Germline V gene lookup returns CDR1 MDHEN and CDR2 SYDVKM. The CDR3 totals 15 residues. Trimming cost V 7 bases and J 11 bases; bases outside gene matches: 18. CDR3 protein: CASTSDRVTYNEQYF. CDR3 sequence (DNA): TGTGCCAGCACCTCGGACAGGGTCACCTACAATGAGCAGTACTTC. The entire variable domain, with the rest obtained from reference TRBV28 and TRBJ2-5, is as follows: DVKVTQSSRYLVKRTGEKVFLECVQDMDHENMFWYRQDPGLGLRLIYFSYDVKMKEKGDIPEGYSVSREKKERFSLILESASTNQTSMYLCASTSDRVTYNEQYFGPGTRLLVL.

The V and J genes are TRBV6-5 and TRBJ1-1, with a tentative D call TRBD1 (5 bases). V dropped 2 bases and J dropped 3 bases, with 22 bases sitting between them. The CDR3 runs to 18 residues. From germline, CDR1 is MNHEY and CDR2 SVGAGI. The CDR3 nucleotides read TGTGCCAGCAGTTACCCTCCGGTAGGGGCAGGGACCTACACTGAAGCTTTCTTT. Encoded protein: CASSYPPVGAGTYTEAFF.

This clonotype was seen a few times. The chain links TRBV20-1 to TRBJ2-3; 11 nucleotides match TRBD2. The V segment lost 6 bases and the J segment 7 bases; nucleotides outside the gene matches: 15. The CDR3 has 16 residues. The germline gives CDR1 DFQATT, CDR2 SNEGSKA (reference sequence). CDR3 DNA sequence: TGCAGTGCGACAAAGAGGACTAGCGGGTTGGGTCATACGCAGTATTTT. This translates into CSATKRTSGLGHTQYF.

The genes are TRBV18 and TRBJ2-3; 8 bases are a match to TRBD1. CDR1 and CDR2 from the germline V gene are KGHSH and LQKENI. The junction had 9 bases not matched to a gene; V was cut back by 3 bases and J by 1 base. This CDR3 has 17 amino acids. CDR3: CASSPVIPGQGTDTQYF. DNA of the CDR3: TGTGCCAGCTCACCGGTCATACCGGGACAGGGCACAGATACGCAGTATTTT.

Remarks on this clonotype: The germline gene is not matched at one end of the junction; a read error may be the cause. The rearrangement uses TRBV6-2 or TRBV6-3 and TRBJ2-1; TRBD2 agrees at 13 bases. The V gene's germline CDR1 is MNHEY and CDR2 SVGEGT. The CDR3 runs to 16 residues. The CDR3 DNA reads TGTGCCAGCTGGTTCACAACTAGCGGGGGGGACAAGGAGCAGTTCTTC. Amino acids: CASWFTTSGGDKEQFF.

The rearrangement links TRBV5-1 to TRBJ1-5; TRBD1 matches at 12 bases. The CDR3 spans 15 residues. The germline V gene has CDR1 SGHRS and CDR2 YFSETQ. The V and J ends lost 5 bases and 8 bases, in that order; junction bases with no gene match: 8. DNA of the CDR3: TGCGCCAGCAGTAGAGGGACAGGGGGCGAGGAGCCCCAGCATTTT. It translates to CASSRGTGGEEPQHF.

A few counts support this clonotype. The rearrangement uses TRBV12-3 or TRBV12-4 and TRBJ1-4, with 11 bases that match TRBD1. The J segment lost 7 bases and the V segment lost 5 bases, leaving 9 bases of the junction unmatched. This CDR3 is built from 16 residues. The CDR3 reads CASSPSGTGGGEKLFF. CDR3 coding DNA: TGTGCCAGCAGTCCATCCGGGACAGGGGGAGGTGAAAAACTGTTTTTT.

This clonotype was seen a few times. This rearrangement joins TRBV4-1 to TRBJ2-1; D is perhaps TRBD1 (6 bases). Trimming shortened V by 0 bases and J by 4 bases, and 16 bases separated the two germline ends. This CDR3 has 17 amino acids. Looked up from germline, CDR1 is MGHRA and CDR2 is YSYEKL. CDR3 loop: CASSQDSSRGSYNEQFF. CDR3 sequence (DNA): TGCGCCAGCAGCCAAGATAGTAGCAGGGGATCGTACAATGAGCAGTTCTTC.

The genes are TRBV3-1 and TRBJ2-2; D assignment may be TRBD1 or TRBD2 (5 bases each). There are 15 residues in the CDR3. The V end lost 1 base, the J end lost 7 bases, and 13 bases lay between the germline ends. Germline lookup yields CDR1 LGHDT and CDR2 YNNKEL (reference sequence). As DNA, the CDR3 is TGTGCCAGCAGCCAAGCGGGGACCCTCCACGGGGAGCTGTTTTTT. This encodes CASSQAGTLHGELFF.